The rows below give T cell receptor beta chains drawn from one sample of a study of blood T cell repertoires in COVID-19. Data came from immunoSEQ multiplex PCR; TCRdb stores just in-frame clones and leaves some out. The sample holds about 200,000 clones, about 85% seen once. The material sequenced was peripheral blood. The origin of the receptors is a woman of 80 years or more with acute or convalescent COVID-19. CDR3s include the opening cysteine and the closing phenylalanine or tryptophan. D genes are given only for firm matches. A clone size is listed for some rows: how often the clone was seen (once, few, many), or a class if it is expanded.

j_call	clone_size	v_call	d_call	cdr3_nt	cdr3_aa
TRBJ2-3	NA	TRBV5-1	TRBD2	TGCGCCAGCAGCCTCGGGGTAGCGGGAGCTGTAGATACGCAGTATTTT	CASSLGVAGAVDTQYF
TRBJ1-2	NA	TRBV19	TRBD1	TGTGCCACCCTCCGGGACAGCCACGGGTTCTATGGCTACACCTTC	CATLRDSHGFYGYTF
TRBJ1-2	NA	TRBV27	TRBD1	TGTGCCAGCAGACGGACAGGGGTGTATGGCTACACCTTC	CASRRTGVYGYTF
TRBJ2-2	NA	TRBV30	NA	TGTGCCTGGAGATTCAGTACAGGGAGTGCCGGGGAGCTGTTTTTT	CAWRFSTGSAGELFF
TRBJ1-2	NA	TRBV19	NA	TGTGCCAGTAGTATAGCAAGGGGTTCTAACTATGGCTACACCTTC	CASSIARGSNYGYTF
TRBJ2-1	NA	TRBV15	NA	TGTGCCACCAGCAGAGAACGGACAGCGACGAGCAATGAGCAGTTCTTC	CATSRERTATSNEQFF
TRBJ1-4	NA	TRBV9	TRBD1	TGTGCCAGCAGCGGTCCCGGGACAGGGGGTGTAACTAATGAAAAACTGTTTTTT	CASSGPGTGGVTNEKLFF
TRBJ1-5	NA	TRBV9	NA	TGTGCCAGCAGCAGGGGACCGGGGGTAGAGCCCCAGCATTTT	CASSRGPGVEPQHF
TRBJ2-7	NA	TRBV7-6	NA	TGTGCCAGCAGCCTCCTCGGGGGTAGCGGTTTCTACGAGCAGTACTTC	CASSLLGGSGFYEQYF
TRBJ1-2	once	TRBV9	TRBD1	TGTGCCAGCAGCGTAGCAGGGGGCGCGCGGGGCTACACCTTC	CASSVAGGARGYTF
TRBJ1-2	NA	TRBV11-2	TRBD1	TGTGCCAGCAGCTTAGACAGGGGGACCTATGGCTACACCTTC	CASSLDRGTYGYTF
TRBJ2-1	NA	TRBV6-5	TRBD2	TGTGCCAGCACTCAGGGACTAGCGGGTAACAATGAGCAGTTCTTC	CASTQGLAGNNEQFF
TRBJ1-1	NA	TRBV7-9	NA	TGTGCCAGCAGCTTAGATCACGGCGGGGGAGAAGCTTTCTTT	CASSLDHGGGEAFF
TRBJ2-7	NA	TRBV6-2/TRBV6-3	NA	TGTGCCAGCAGCCGCCTTAGGGGTTCCTACGAGCAGTACTTC	CASSRLRGSYEQYF
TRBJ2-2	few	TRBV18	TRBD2	TGTGCCAGCTCGCGGGAGGTCGGGGAGCTGTTTTTT	CASSREVGELFF
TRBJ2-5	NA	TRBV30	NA	TGTGCCTGGTCAAGAGTACAGGGTTGGGGAGAGACCCAGTACTTC	CAWSRVQGWGETQYF
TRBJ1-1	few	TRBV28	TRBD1	TGTGCCAGCAGTCCTTCCTCAGGGGGCGTAGGTGAAGCTTTCTTT	CASSPSSGGVGEAFF
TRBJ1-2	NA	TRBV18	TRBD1	TGTGCCAGCTCACCACCCGGGACAGGGGTAGGCTACACCTTC	CASSPPGTGVGYTF
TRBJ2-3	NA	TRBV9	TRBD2	TGTGCCAGCAGCCTCATAGCGGGAGCCTCCGATACGCAGTATTTT	CASSLIAGASDTQYF
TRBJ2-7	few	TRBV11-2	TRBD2	TGTGCCAGCAGTCATGGACTAGCGGGAATGTACGAGCAGTACTTC	CASSHGLAGMYEQYF
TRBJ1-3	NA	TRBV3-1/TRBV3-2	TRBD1	TGTGCCAGCAGCCTTCCCGGGACAGTCTCTGGAAACACCATATATTTT	CASSLPGTVSGNTIYF
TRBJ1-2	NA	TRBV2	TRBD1	TGTGCCAGCAGTGCCCTTGGCGGGACAGGGGAAGGCTACACCTTC	CASSALGGTGEGYTF
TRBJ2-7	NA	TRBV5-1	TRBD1	TGCGCCAGCAGCATAGGGACAGGGGGTACGTGGGAGCAGTACTTC	CASSIGTGGTWEQYF
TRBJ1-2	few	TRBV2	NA	TGTGCCAGCAGTCCTATCGTCCCCTATGGCTACACCTTC	CASSPIVPYGYTF
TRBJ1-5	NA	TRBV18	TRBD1	TGTGCCAGCTCACCAGGCGGACAGGCCCTCCATTATAGCAATCAGCCCCAGCATTTT	CASSPGGQALHYSNQPQHF
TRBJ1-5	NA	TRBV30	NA	TGTGCCTGGAGTGTCCAGGGTCGGGAGCCCCAGCATTTT	CAWSVQGREPQHF
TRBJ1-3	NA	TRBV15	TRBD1	TGTGCCACCAGCAGAAAACGACAGGGGGCGGTCTTGGGAAACACCATATATTTT	CATSRKRQGAVLGNTIYF
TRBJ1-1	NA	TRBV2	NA	TGTGCCAGCAGTGAGAACCGGGGTGGGGACACTGAAGCTTTCTTT	CASSENRGGDTEAFF
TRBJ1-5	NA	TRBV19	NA	TGTGCCAGTAGTGCAAAGTTGGGGGCTGGGCAGCCCCAGCATTTT	CASSAKLGAGQPQHF
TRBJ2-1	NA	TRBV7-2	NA	TGTGCCAGCTTGGGACTCGGGGCAGGGGAGCAGTTCTTC	CASLGLGAGEQFF
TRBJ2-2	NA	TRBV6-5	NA	TGTGCCAGCACACAGAACACCGGGGAGCTGTTTTTT	CASTQNTGELFF
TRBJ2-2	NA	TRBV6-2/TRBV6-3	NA	TGTGCCAGCAGTTACCGGACAGCGAACACCGGGGAGCTGTTTTTT	CASSYRTANTGELFF
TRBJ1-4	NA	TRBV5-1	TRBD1	TGCGCCAGCGCCCGTGGGGACAGGGCAGCTAATGAAAAACTGTTTTTT	CASARGDRAANEKLFF
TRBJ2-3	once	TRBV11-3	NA	TGTGCCAGCAGTGGAGGAGGGGGCCCCACAGATACGCAGTATTTT	CASSGGGGPTDTQYF
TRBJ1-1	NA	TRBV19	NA	TGTGCCAGCCTAGGGGAGGGACCTGAAGCTTTCTTT	CASLGEGPEAFF
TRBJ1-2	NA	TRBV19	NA	TGTGCCAGTAGGCGGGGAAAAGGACCTAACTATGGCTACACCTTC	CASRRGKGPNYGYTF
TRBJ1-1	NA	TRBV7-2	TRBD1	TGTGCCAGCAGCCCATCGAGACCCGGGACAGGGATCGAGAACACTGAAGCTTTCTTT	CASSPSRPGTGIENTEAFF
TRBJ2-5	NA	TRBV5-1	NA	TGCGCCAGCAGCTTGACCCTGACCCTCACTCAGGGAGAGACCCAGTACTTC	CASSLTLTLTQGETQYF
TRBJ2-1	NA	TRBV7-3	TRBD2	TGTGCCAGCAGCTTAGCTAGCGGGAGTGGGAATGAGCAGTTCTTC	CASSLASGSGNEQFF
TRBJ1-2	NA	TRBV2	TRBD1	TGTGCCAGCAGTGAAGAGAGGACAGGGTTTGGCTACACCTTC	CASSEERTGFGYTF
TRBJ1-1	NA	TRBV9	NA	TGTGCCAGCAGCGTCACAGGGACAAACACTGAAGCTTTCTTT	CASSVTGTNTEAFF
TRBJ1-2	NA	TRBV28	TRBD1	TGTGCCAGCAGGCCCGACAGGGTGCGAGGCTACACCTTC	CASRPDRVRGYTF
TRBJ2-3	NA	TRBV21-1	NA	TGTGCCAGCAGCCCCACAGGTGCCGGCACAGATACGCAGTATTTT	CASSPTGAGTDTQYF
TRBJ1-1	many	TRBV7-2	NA	TGTGCCAGCAGTACTAGCGTTACGGGGACGAACACTGAAGCTTTCTTT	CASSTSVTGTNTEAFF
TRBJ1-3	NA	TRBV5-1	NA	TGCGCCAGCAGCTACTCCGGGGCAACAGGAGGGAACACCATATATTTT	CASSYSGATGGNTIYF
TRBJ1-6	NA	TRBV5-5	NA	TGTGCCAGCAGCTTGGATCCGGGGGCCTATAATTCACCCCTCCACTTT	CASSLDPGAYNSPLHF
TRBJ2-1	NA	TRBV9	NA	TGTGCCAGGGGTCTAAAAGGGGGATCTCACAATGAGCAGTTCTTC	CARGLKGGSHNEQFF
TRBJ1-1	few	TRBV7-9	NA	TGTGCCAGCAGCTCTCAGGGTCTGGTTGAGGCTTTCTTT	CASSSQGLVEAFF
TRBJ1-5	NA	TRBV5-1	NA	TGCGCCAGCAGCTTGGGACCGGAGGGCAATCAGCCCCAGCATTTT	CASSLGPEGNQPQHF
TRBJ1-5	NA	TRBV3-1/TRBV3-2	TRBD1	TGTGCCAGCAGTTTTAGGACAGGGAATCAGCCCCAGCATTTT	CASSFRTGNQPQHF
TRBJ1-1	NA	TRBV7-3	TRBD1	TGTGCCAGCTCGAAAGCTCGAACAGGGGGCGAAGCTTTCTTT	CASSKARTGGEAFF
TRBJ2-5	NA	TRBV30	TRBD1	TGTGCCTGGAGAAATCAGGGGGCTGGGGAGACCCAGTACTTC	CAWRNQGAGETQYF
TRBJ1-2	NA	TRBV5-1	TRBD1	TGCGCCAGCAGCTCCGGACAGGAGGGGTTCCATGGCTACACCTTC	CASSSGQEGFHGYTF
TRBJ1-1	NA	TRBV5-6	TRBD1	TGTGCCAGCAGTCCGTCGACAGGGGCGAACACTGAAGCTTTCTTT	CASSPSTGANTEAFF